The entry below describes one T cell receptor beta chain. The antigen is not known. Data came from immunoSEQ multiplex PCR; TCRdb stores just in-frame clones and leaves some out. The sample records 45,000 to 65,000 clones, around 87% being singletons. The sample belongs to a study of OX40 agonist ivuxolimab in advanced cancers. Broader study findings: At 0.1 to 3.0 mg/kg, clonal expansion of CD4+ and CD8+ blood T cells had occurred by week 6. Low normalized T-cell clonal expansion was also seen in some nonresponders.

The V gene lost 1 base and the J gene lost 2 bases, with 10 bases spanning the gap. This CDR3 is built from 15 residues. Germline CDR1 is SNHLY and CDR2 is FYNNEI. Peripheral blood came from all dose cohorts at three timepoints. The rearrangement links TRBV2 to TRBJ2-3, with D unresolved. This material consisted of CD4+ or CD8+ T cells sorted from blood, taken in a trial of the OX40 agonist ivuxolimab. This TCR derives from an adult with an advanced solid tumor such as melanoma, head and neck, liver or kidney cancer. CDR3: CASSEVGQITDTQYF. The DNA of the CDR3 is TGTGCCAGCAGTGAAGTTGGGCAGATCACAGATACGCAGTATTTT.